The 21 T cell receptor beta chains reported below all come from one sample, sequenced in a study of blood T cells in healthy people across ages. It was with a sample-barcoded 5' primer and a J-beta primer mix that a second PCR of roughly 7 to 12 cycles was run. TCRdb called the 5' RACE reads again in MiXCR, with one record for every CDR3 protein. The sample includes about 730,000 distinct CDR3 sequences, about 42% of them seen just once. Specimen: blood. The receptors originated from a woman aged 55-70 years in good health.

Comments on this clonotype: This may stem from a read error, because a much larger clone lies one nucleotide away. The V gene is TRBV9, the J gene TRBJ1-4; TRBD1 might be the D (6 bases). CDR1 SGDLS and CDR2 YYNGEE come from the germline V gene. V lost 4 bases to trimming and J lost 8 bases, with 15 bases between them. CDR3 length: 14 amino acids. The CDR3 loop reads CASSSTGTQEKLFF. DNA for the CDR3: TGTGCCAGCAGCTCCACCGGGACACAGGAAAAACTGTTTTTT.

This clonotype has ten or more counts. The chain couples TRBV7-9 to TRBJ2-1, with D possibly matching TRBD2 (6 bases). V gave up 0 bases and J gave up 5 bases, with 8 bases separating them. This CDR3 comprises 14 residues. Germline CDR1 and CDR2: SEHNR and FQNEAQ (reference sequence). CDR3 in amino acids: CASSLAGGNNEQFF. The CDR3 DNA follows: TGTGCCAGCAGCTTAGCGGGGGGTAACAATGAGCAGTTCTTC.

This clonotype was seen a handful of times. CDR3: CASSPPSGRSYNEQYF. The DNA of the CDR3 is TGTGCCAGCTCACCACCTAGCGGGCGATCCTACAATGAGCAGTACTTC. The rearrangement uses TRBV18 and TRBJ2-7; 7 bases are shared with TRBD2. Germline V gene data show CDR1 as KGHSH and CDR2 as LQKENI. This CDR3 is built from 16 residues. Unmatched junction bases numbered 12, after V lost 0 bases and J lost 7 bases.

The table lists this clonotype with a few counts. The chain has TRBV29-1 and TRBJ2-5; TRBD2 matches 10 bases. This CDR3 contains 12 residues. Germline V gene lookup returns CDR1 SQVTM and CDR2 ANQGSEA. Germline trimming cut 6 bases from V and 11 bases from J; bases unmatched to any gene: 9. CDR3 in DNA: TGCAGCGTCCAGCGGGAGGGCAATGAGCAGTACTTC. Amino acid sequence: CSVQREGNEQYF.

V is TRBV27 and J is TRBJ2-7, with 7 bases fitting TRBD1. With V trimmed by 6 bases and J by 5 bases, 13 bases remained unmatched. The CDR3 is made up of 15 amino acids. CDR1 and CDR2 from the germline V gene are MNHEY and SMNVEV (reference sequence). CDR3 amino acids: CASSLEEQGLDEQYF. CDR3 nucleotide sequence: TGTGCCAGCAGCCTCGAGGAACAGGGGCTCGACGAGCAGTACTTC.

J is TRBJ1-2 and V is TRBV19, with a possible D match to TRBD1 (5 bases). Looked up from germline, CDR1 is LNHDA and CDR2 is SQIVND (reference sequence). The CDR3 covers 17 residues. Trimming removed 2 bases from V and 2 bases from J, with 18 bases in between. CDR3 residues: CASSIIGSRTQNYGYTF. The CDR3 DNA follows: TGTGCCAGTAGTATAATCGGGTCCCGGACACAAAACTATGGCTACACCTTC.

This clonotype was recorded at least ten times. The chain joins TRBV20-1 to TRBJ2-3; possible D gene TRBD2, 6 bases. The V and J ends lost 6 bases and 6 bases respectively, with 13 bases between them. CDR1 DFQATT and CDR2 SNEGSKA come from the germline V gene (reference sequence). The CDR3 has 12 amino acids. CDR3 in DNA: TGCAGTGCCCAACTAGCAACCGATACGCAGTATTTT. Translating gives CSAQLATDTQYF.

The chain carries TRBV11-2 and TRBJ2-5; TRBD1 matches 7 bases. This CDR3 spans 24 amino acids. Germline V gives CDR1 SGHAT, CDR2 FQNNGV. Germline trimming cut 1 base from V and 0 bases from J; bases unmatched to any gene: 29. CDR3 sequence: CASSLGVSWPGQNTPKGNQETQYF. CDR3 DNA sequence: TGTGCCAGCAGCTTAGGGGTTTCCTGGCCGGGACAGAATACCCCGAAGGGGAACCAAGAGACCCAGTACTTC.

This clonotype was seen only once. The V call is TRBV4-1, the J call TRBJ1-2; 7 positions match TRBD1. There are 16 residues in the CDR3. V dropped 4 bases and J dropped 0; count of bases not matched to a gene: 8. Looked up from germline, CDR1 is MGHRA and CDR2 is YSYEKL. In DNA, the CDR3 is TGCGCCAGCAGCCCTTCTGAAACAGGGGCTAACTATGGCTACACCTTC. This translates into CASSPSETGANYGYTF.

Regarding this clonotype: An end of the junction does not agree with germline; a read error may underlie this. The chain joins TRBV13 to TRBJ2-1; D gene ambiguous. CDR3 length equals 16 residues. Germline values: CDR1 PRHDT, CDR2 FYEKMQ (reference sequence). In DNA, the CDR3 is TGTACCAGCAGCCACCCGGCCACGAGCTCCTACAATGAGCAGTTCTTC. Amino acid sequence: CTSSHPATSSYNEQFF.

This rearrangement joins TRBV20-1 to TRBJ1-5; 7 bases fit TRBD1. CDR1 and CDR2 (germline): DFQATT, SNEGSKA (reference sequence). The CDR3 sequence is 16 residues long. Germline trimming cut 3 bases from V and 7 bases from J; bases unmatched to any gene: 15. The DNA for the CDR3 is TGCAGTGCTAGTGGGACAGTCAATCCGAGACAGCAGCCCCAGCATTTT. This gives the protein CSASGTVNPRQQPQHF.

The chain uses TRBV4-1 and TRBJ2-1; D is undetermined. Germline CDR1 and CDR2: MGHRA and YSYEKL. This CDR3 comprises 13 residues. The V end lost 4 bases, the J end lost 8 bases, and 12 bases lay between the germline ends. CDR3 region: CASSLPLSYEQFF. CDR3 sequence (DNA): TGCGCCAGCAGCCTCCCTCTCAGCTATGAGCAGTTCTTC.

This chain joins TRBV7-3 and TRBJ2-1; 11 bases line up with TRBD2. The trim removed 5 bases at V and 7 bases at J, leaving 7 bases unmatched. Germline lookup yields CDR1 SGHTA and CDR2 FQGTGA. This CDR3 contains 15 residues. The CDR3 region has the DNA TGTGCCAGCAGCCTAGGGACTAGCGGCTTTAATGAGCAGTTCTTC. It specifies CASSLGTSGFNEQFF.

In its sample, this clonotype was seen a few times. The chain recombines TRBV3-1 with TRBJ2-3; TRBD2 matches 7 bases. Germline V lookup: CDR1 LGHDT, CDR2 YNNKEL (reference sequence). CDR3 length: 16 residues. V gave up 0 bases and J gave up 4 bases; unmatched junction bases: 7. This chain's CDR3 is CASSQDSGHSPDTQYF. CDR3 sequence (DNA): TGTGCCAGCAGCCAAGATAGCGGGCACAGTCCAGATACGCAGTATTTT.

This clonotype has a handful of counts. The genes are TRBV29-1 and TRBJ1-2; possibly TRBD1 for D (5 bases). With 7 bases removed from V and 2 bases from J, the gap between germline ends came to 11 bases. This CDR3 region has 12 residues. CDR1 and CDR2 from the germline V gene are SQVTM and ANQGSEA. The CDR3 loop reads CSAKPGNYGYTF. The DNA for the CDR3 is TGCAGCGCAAAGCCAGGGAACTATGGCTACACCTTC.

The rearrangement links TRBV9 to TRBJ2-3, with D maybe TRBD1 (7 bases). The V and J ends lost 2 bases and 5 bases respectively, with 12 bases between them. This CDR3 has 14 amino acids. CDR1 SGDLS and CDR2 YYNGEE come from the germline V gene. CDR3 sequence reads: CASSVGRGEDTQYF. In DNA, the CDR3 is TGTGCCAGCAGCGTTGGCAGGGGGGAAGATACGCAGTATTTT.

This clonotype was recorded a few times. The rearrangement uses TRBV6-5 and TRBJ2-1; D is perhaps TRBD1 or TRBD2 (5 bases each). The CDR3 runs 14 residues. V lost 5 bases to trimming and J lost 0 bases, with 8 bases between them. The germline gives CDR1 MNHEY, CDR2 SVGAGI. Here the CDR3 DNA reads TGTGCCAGCAGTCGGGACCGCTCCTACAATGAGCAGTTCTTC. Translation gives CASSRDRSYNEQFF.

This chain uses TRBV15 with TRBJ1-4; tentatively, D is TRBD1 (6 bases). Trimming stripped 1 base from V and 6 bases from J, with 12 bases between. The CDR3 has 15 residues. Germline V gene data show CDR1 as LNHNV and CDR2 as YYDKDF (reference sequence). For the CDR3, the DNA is TGTGCCACCAGCAGAGGGGGCAAGGGGGATGAAAAACTGTTTTTT. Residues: CATSRGGKGDEKLFF.

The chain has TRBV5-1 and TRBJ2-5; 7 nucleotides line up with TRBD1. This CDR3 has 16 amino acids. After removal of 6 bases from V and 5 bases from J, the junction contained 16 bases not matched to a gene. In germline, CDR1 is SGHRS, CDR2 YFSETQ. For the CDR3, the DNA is TGCGCCAGCACCTTCTTGGGGCGGACAGGCGGTGAGACCCAGTACTTC. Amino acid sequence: CASTFLGRTGGETQYF.

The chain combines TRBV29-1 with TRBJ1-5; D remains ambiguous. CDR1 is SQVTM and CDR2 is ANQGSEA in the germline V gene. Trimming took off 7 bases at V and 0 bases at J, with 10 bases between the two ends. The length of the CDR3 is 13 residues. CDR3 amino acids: CSGVGSSNQPQHF. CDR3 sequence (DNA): TGCAGCGGTGTGGGCAGTAGCAATCAGCCCCAGCATTTT.

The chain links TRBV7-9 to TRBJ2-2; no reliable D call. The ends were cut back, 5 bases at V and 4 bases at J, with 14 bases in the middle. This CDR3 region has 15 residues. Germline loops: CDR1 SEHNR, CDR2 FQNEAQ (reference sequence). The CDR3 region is CASSRVPVSTGELFF. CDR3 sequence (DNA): TGTGCCAGCAGCCGGGTCCCCGTTAGCACCGGGGAGCTGTTTTTT.